These 23 T cell receptor beta chains were all obtained from the same sample, sequenced in a study of T cells in Graves' hyperthyroidism and ophthalmopathy. What was amplified from RNA transcripts were TCR beta CDR3 regions. When the TCR CDR3 underwent first-round RT-PCR, the HTBI primer set was used. TCRdb called the multiplex PCR reads again in MiXCR, with one record for every CDR3 protein. The table shows over 650,000 distinct CDR3 sequences, with roughly 15% occurring only once. The source material was blood. The receptors derive from a young man with Graves' hyperthyroidism.

The chain carries TRBV6-5 and TRBJ1-5, with D perhaps TRBD1 (6 bases). This CDR3 region has 17 residues. Per the germline V gene, CDR1 is MNHEY and CDR2 is SVGAGI. With 2 bases removed from V and 2 bases from J, the gap between germline ends came to 16 bases. CDR3 region: CASSYRGGLQGNQPQHF. The CDR3 nucleotides are TGTGCCAGCAGTTACAGAGGGGGGCTCCAAGGCAATCAGCCCCAGCATTTT.

This clonotype was counted ten times or more. The genes are TRBV28 and TRBJ1-5; no clear D gene. Trimming cost V 5 bases and J 2 bases, with 13 bases left between them. The CDR3 extends over 15 amino acids. Germline V gene data show CDR1 as MDHEN and CDR2 as SYDVKM. Written as DNA, the CDR3 is TGTGCCAGCAGTGAGGGCGTTCATGGCAATCAGCCCCAGCATTTT. As protein: CASSEGVHGNQPQHF.

At least ten counts were recorded for this clonotype. The rearrangement joins TRBV28 to TRBJ2-3; the match to TRBD2 covers 10 bases. The CDR3 has 15 residues. After removal of 5 bases from V and 2 bases from J, the junction contained 4 bases not matched to a gene. CDR1 is MDHEN, CDR2 SYDVKM, per germline. The CDR3 nucleotides are TGTGCCAGCAGTGGGACTAGCGCCTCCACAGATACGCAGTATTTT. Translating gives CASSGTSASTDTQYF.

This clonotype was observed a handful of times. The gene calls are TRBV19 and TRBJ1-5; D ambiguous. Between the trimmed V and J ends, which lost 6 bases and 4 bases, there was a span of 22 bases. The germline V gene has CDR1 LNHDA and CDR2 SQIVND (reference sequence). The CDR3 spans 17 residues. The CDR3 sequence is CASSPDGGGGGNQPQHF. The CDR3 coding sequence is TGTGCCAGTAGCCCTGACGGAGGAGGTGGCGGTAATCAGCCCCAGCATTTT.

This clonotype was counted many times. The chain recombines TRBV2 with TRBJ1-2; no definite D call. CDR1 is SNHLY and CDR2 is FYNNEI in the germline V gene. Trimming removed 4 bases at V and 2 bases at J, with 8 bases between. This CDR3 has 13 residues. CDR3 amino acids: CASSGEGNYGYTF. The CDR3 DNA follows: TGTGCCAGCAGTGGAGAAGGGAACTATGGCTACACCTTC.

Concerning this clonotype: Since a much larger clone is just one base distant, this may be a read error. The rearrangement joins TRBV12-3 or TRBV12-4 to TRBJ2-3; unclear D gene. V dropped 8 bases and J dropped 6 bases, with 15 bases sitting between them. The CDR3 covers 13 residues. The CDR3 reads CASADPGLDTQYF. For the CDR3, the DNA is TGTGCCAGCGCGGACCCCGGATTGGATACGCAGTATTTT.

This clonotype was seen many times. J is TRBJ2-3 and V is TRBV27, with 7 bases lining up with TRBD1. Trimming cost V 6 bases and J 6 bases; bases outside gene matches: 6. CDR1 and CDR2 from the germline V gene are MNHEY and SMNVEV (reference sequence). The CDR3 loop spans 13 amino acids. CDR3 bases: TGTGCCAGCAGAGGGGGCGCTCGGGATACGCAGTATTTT. Residues: CASRGGARDTQYF.

This clonotype turned up a few times. The chain has TRBV19 and TRBJ2-3, with D tentatively TRBD1 or TRBD2 (5 bases each). Germline V CDR1 and CDR2: LNHDA, SQIVND (reference sequence). The CDR3 length is 14 residues. V lost 1 base to trimming and J lost 4 bases, with 9 bases between them. The CDR3 loop is CASSIGVGADTQYF. The CDR3 DNA follows: TGTGCCAGTAGTATAGGGGTGGGGGCAGATACGCAGTATTTT.

This clonotype appeared many times. The gene calls are TRBV28 and TRBJ2-1; 10 bases agree with TRBD2. This CDR3 is 15 amino acids long. V shed 5 bases and J 7 bases; nucleotides not matched to a gene: 8. Germline V lookup: CDR1 MDHEN, CDR2 SYDVKM. CDR3 nucleotides: TGTGCCAGCAGTGGAGCGGGAGGGATTCGGAATGAGCAGTTCTTC. This sequence encodes CASSGAGGIRNEQFF.

This clonotype was recorded many times. The chain employs TRBV3-1 and TRBJ1-5, with D unresolved. CDR1 and CDR2 (germline): LGHDT, YNNKEL (reference sequence). Trimming took 0 bases from V and 0 from J, leaving 3 bases between them. CDR3 length: 14 amino acids. In DNA form, the CDR3 reads TGTGCCAGCAGCCAAGATTATAGCAATCAGCCCCAGCATTTT. This sequence encodes CASSQDYSNQPQHF.

The chain joins TRBV12-3 or TRBV12-4 to TRBJ2-3, with D maybe TRBD2 (5 bases). The CDR3 runs to 16 residues. Trimming took off 1 base at V and 0 bases at J, with 11 bases between the two ends. CDR3 DNA sequence: TGTGCCAGCAGTTTAGAGGTGGGCGGGAGCACAGATACGCAGTATTTT. Protein sequence: CASSLEVGGSTDTQYF.

This clonotype was counted only a few times. The chain recombines TRBV7-6 with TRBJ1-1, with TRBD1 as a possible D gene (5 bases). Trimming removed 1 base at V and 5 bases at J, with 11 bases between. Germline loops: CDR1 SGHVS, CDR2 FNYEAQ. CDR3 length equals 14 residues. The CDR3 nucleotides are TGTGCCAGCAGCTTAGTGGAATGGGGGACTGAAGCTTTCTTT. It codes for CASSLVEWGTEAFF.

Worth noting for this clonotype: A single base separates this from a much larger clone, so it may be a read error. V usage is TRBV28 and J usage is TRBJ1-2; 9 bases are a match to TRBD1. Trimming removed 3 bases from V and 7 bases from J; junction bases left unmatched: 9. Germline CDR1 is MDHEN and CDR2 is SYDVKM. The CDR3 is 15 amino acids. The CDR3 DNA is TGTGCCAGCAGTTTGATATGGACAGGGGATCCTGGCTACACCTTC. Translating gives CASSLIWTGDPGYTF.

This clonotype was counted at least ten times. V gene TRBV6-1 combines with J gene TRBJ2-7, with a possible D match to TRBD2 (6 bases). The germline V and J ends were trimmed by 4 bases and 3 bases, with 13 bases remaining between them. Germline V CDR1 and CDR2: MNHNS, SASEGT. This CDR3 comprises 14 residues. The CDR3 protein is CASSGRGGGYEQYF. DNA for the CDR3: TGTGCCAGCAGTGGGAGGGGAGGAGGCTACGAGCAGTACTTC.

V gene TRBV20-1 combines with J gene TRBJ2-6; tentative D call: TRBD1 (6 bases). Trimming removed 0 bases at V and 1 base at J, with 10 bases between. Germline assignment: CDR1 DFQATT and CDR2 SNEGSKA (reference sequence). The CDR3 length is 16 residues. The CDR3: CSARDRTGSGANVLTF. The DNA for the CDR3 is TGCAGTGCTAGAGACCGAACAGGGTCTGGGGCCAACGTCCTGACTTTC.

This sequence joins TRBV27 and TRBJ2-1; D is unresolved. This CDR3 comprises 14 residues. CDR1 and CDR2 from the germline V gene are MNHEY and SMNVEV (reference sequence). The V end was cut by 1 base, the J end by 6 bases, with 10 bases between. The CDR3 DNA reads as TGTGCCAGCAGTTTATACGTCTCCGGCAATGAGCAGTTCTTC. Protein: CASSLYVSGNEQFF.

This clonotype was observed a few times. J is TRBJ2-3 and V is TRBV20-1, with TRBD1 matching 7 bases. The junction had 9 bases not matched to a gene; V was cut back by 6 bases and J by 0 bases. The CDR3 spans 15 residues. Germline CDR1 is DFQATT and CDR2 is SNEGSKA (reference sequence). CDR3 nucleotides: TGCAGTGCCGCCTGGGACAGCGGAAGCACAGATACGCAGTATTTT. Its protein product is CSAAWDSGSTDTQYF.

This clonotype was picked up many times. The chain has TRBV2 and TRBJ2-2, with unresolved D. CDR1 is SNHLY and CDR2 is FYNNEI in the germline V gene. The V end was cut by 2 bases, the J end by 4 bases, with 8 bases between. The CDR3 has 14 residues. The chain's CDR3 is CASSETRSTGELFF. CDR3 DNA sequence: TGTGCCAGCAGTGAAACTCGATCCACCGGGGAGCTGTTTTTT.

Ten or more counts support this clonotype. This chain joins TRBV11-1 and TRBJ2-5; 7 bases are a match to TRBD1. This CDR3 is built from 14 residues. The V gene's germline CDR1 is SGHAT and CDR2 FQDESV (reference sequence). V trimming: 2 bases; J trimming: 5 bases; junction bases outside the gene matches: 5. CDR3 DNA sequence: TGTGCCAGCAGCTTATCGAGGGGGCTCGAGACCCAGTACTTC. This codes for CASSLSRGLETQYF.

This clonotype has just a few counts. V gene TRBV9 combines with J gene TRBJ1-3; D remains unclear. The V and J ends lost 0 bases and 4 bases respectively, with 17 bases between them. The CDR3 length is 17 residues. Germline-derived CDR1 and CDR2 are SGDLS and YYNGEE. As DNA, the CDR3 is TGTGCCAGCAGCGTAGTTCCAGGAGGGTCTTCAGGAAACACCATATATTTT. It codes for CASSVVPGGSSGNTIYF.

This clonotype was seen a handful of times. The chain combines TRBV6-2 or TRBV6-3 with TRBJ2-7; tentatively, D is TRBD2 (6 bases). The CDR3 loop spans 14 amino acids. The germline V gene encodes CDR1 MNHEY and CDR2 SVGEGT. V was clipped by 5 bases and J by 2 bases, with 13 bases between them. The CDR3 is CASSVRLETYEQYF. In nucleotides, the CDR3 is TGTGCCAGCAGTGTCCGACTAGAGACCTACGAGCAGTACTTC.

This clonotype was recorded at least ten times. The J gene is TRBJ2-7, the V gene TRBV28; D possibly corresponds to TRBD2 (5 bases). Germline lookup yields CDR1 MDHEN and CDR2 SYDVKM. Trimming pared 6 bases from V and 7 bases from J, leaving 16 bases between. The CDR3 length is 13 residues. CDR3 sequence: CASRTNGLSEQYF. CDR3 DNA sequence: TGTGCCAGCAGGACTAACGGACTGTCGGAGCAGTACTTC.

This clonotype was seen repeatedly, ten times or more. The V gene is TRBV10-3, the J gene TRBJ2-5, with D uncertain. Germline assignment: CDR1 ENHRY and CDR2 SYGVKD. The ends were cut back, 4 bases at V and 5 bases at J, with 11 bases in the middle. The CDR3 runs 13 residues. CDR3 in DNA: TGTGCCATCAGTGGTGGGCGTGAGGAGACCCAGTACTTC. Protein product: CAISGGREETQYF.